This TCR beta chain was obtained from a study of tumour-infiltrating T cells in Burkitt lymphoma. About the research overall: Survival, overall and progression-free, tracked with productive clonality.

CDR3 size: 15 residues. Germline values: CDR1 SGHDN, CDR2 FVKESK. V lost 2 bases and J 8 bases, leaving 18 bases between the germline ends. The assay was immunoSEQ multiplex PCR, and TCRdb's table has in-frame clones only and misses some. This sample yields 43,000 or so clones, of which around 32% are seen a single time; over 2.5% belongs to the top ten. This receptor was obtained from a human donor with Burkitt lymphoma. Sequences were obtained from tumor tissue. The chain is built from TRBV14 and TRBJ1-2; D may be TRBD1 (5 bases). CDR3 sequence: CASSQPGTLLGGYTF. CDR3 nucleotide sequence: TGTGCCAGCAGCCAACCCGGGACTCTTCTAGGGGGCTACACCTTC.